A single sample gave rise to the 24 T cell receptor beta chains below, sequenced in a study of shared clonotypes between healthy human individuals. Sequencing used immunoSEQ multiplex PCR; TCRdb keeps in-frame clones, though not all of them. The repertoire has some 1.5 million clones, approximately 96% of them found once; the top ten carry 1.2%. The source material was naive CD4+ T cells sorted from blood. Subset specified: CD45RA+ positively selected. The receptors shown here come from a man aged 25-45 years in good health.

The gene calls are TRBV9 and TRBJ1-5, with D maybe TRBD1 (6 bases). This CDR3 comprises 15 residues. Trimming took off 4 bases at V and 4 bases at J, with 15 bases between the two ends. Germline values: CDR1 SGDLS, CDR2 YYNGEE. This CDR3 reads CASSRGGSPNQPQHF. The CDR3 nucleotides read TGTGCCAGCAGCCGCGGGGGCAGCCCTAATCAGCCCCAGCATTTT.

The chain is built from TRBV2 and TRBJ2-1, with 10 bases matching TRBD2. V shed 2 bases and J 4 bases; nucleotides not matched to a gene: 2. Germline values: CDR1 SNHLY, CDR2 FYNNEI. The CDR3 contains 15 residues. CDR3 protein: CASSEISGRYNEQFF. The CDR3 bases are TGTGCCAGCAGTGAAATTAGCGGGAGGTACAATGAGCAGTTCTTC.

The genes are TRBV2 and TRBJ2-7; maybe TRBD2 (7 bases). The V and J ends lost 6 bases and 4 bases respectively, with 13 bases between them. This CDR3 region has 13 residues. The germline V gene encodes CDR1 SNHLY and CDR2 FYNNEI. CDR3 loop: CASRGGGVYEQYF. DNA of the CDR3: TGTGCCAGCAGAGGGGGGGGCGTGTACGAGCAGTACTTC.

CDR3 in amino acids: CSVRQVGLNTEAFF. The CDR3 DNA reads as TGCAGCGTCAGACAGGTGGGGTTGAACACTGAAGCTTTCTTT. J is TRBJ1-1 and V is TRBV29-1, with a possible D match to TRBD1 (6 bases). The CDR3 extends over 14 amino acids. CDR1 is SQVTM and CDR2 is ANQGSEA in the germline V gene. V lost 6 bases and J 0 bases, leaving 14 bases between the germline ends.

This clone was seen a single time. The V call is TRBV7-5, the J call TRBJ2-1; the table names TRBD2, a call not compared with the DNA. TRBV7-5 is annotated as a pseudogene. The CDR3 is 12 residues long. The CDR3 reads CVRTGLVNEQFF. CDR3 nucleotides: TGTGTCAGAACCGGACTGGTCAATGAGCAGTTCTTC.

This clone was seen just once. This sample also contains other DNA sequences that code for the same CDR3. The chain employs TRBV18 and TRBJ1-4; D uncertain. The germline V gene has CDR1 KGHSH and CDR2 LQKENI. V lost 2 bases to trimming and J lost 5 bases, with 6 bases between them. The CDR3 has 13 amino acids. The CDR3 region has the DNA TGTGCCAGCTCACCATACGGGAATGAAAAACTGTTTTTT. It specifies CASSPYGNEKLFF.

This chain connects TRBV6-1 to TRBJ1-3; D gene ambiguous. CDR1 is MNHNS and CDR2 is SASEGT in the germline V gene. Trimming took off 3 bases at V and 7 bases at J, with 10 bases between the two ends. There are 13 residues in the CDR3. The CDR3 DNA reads TGTGCCAGCAGTGAGACCCTGGGGAACACCATATATTTT. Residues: CASSETLGNTIYF.

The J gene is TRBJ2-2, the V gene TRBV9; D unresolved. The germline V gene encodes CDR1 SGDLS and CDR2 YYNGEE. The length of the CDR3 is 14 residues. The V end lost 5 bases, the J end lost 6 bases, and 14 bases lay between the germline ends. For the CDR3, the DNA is TGTGCCAGCAGTACGGTGGCTGGGGCCGGGGAGCTGTTTTTT. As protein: CASSTVAGAGELFF. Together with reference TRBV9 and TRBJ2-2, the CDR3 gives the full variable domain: DSGVTQTPKHLITATGQRVTLRCSPRSGDLSVYWYQQSLDQGLQFLIQYYNGEERAKGNILERFSAQQFPDLHSELNLSSLELGDSALYFCASSTVAGAGELFFGEGSRLTVL.

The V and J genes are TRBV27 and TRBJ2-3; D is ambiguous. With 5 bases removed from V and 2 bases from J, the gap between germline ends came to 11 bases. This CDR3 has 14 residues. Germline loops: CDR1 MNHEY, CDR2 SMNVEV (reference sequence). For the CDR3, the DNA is TGTGCCAGCAGTGTCCGGGTAGACACAGATACGCAGTATTTT. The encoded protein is CASSVRVDTDTQYF.

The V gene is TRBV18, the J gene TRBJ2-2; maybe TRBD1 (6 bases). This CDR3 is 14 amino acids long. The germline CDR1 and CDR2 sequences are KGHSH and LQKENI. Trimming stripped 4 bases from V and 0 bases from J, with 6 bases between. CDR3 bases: TGTGCCAGCTCACAGGGGGCGAACACCGGGGAGCTGTTTTTT. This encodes CASSQGANTGELFF.

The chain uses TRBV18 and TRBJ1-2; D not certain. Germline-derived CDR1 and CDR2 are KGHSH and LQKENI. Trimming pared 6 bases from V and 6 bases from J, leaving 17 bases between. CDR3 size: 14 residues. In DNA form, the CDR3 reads TGTGCCAGCTCGATGAGTAAACCGGGTGATGGCTACACCTTC. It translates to CASSMSKPGDGYTF.

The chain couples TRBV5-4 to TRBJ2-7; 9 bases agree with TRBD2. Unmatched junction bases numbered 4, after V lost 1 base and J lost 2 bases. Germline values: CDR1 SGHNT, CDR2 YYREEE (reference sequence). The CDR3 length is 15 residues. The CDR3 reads CASSLILAGTYEQYF. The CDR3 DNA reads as TGTGCCAGCAGCTTGATCCTAGCGGGGACCTACGAGCAGTACTTC.

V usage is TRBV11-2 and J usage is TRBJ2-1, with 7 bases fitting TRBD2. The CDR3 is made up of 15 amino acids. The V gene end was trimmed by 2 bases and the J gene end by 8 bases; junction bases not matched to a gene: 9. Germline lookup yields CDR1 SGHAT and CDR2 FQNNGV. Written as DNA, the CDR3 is TGTGCCAGCAGCTTACTCCGTCCAGGGAGGGATGAGCAGTTCTTC. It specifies CASSLLRPGRDEQFF.

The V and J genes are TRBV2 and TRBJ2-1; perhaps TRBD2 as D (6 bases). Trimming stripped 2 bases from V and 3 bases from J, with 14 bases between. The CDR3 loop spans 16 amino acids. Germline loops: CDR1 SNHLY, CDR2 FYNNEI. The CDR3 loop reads CASSEPRREFYNEQFF. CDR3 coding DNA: TGTGCCAGCAGTGAACCTAGACGGGAGTTCTACAATGAGCAGTTCTTC.

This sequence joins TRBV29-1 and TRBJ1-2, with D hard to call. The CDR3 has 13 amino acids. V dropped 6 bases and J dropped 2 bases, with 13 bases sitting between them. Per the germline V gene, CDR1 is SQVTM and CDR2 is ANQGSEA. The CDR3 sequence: CSVAQTGNYGYTF. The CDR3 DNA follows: TGCAGCGTCGCCCAGACGGGAAACTATGGCTACACCTTC.

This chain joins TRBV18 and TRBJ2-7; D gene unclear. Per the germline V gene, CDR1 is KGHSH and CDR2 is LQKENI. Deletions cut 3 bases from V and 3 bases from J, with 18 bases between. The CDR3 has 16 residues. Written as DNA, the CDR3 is TGTGCCAGCTCACCCCTGCCCGACCCGGAAAGCTACGAGCAGTACTTC. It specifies CASSPLPDPESYEQYF.

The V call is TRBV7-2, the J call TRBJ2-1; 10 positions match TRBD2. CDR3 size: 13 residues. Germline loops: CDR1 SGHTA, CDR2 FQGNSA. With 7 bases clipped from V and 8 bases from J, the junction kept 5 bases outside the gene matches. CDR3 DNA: TGTGCCAGCACCCGCCTAGCGGGAGATGAGCAGTTCTTC. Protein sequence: CASTRLAGDEQFF.

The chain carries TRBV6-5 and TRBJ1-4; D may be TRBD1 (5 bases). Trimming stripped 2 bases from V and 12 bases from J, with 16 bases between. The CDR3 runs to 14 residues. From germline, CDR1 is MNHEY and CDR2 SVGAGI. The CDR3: CASSYKQGGGELFF. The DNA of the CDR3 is TGTGCCAGCAGTTACAAGCAAGGAGGAGGGGAACTGTTTTTT.

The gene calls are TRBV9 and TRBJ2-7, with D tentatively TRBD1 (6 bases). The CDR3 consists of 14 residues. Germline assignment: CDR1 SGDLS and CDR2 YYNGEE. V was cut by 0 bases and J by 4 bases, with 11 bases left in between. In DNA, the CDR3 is TGTGCCAGCAGCGTAGTATGGGACACATACGAGCAGTACTTC. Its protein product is CASSVVWDTYEQYF. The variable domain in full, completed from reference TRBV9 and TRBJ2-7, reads DSGVTQTPKHLITATGQRVTLRCSPRSGDLSVYWYQQSLDQGLQFLIQYYNGEERAKGNILERFSAQQFPDLHSELNLSSLELGDSALYFCASSVVWDTYEQYFGPGTRLTVT.

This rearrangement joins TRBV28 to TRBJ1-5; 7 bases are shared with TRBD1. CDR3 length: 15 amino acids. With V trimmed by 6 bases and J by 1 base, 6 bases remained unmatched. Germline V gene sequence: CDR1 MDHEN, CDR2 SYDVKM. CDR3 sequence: CASRERGRSNQPQHF. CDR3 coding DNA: TGTGCCAGCAGGGAAAGGGGGCGAAGCAATCAGCCCCAGCATTTT.

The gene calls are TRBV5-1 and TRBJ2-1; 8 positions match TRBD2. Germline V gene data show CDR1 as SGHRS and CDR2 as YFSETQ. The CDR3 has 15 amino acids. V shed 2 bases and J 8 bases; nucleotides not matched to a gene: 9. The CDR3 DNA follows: TGCGCCAGCAGCTTAGGGGTAGCGGGACAAGATGAGCAGTTCTTC. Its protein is CASSLGVAGQDEQFF.

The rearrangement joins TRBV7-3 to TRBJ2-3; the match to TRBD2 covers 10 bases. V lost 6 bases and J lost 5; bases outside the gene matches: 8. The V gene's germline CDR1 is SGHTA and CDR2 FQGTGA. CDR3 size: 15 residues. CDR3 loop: CASSFESGREDTQYF. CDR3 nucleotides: TGTGCCAGCAGTTTCGAAAGCGGGAGGGAAGATACGCAGTATTTT.

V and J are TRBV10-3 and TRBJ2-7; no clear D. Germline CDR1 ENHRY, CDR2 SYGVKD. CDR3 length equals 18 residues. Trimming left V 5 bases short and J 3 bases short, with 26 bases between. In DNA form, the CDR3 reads TGTGCCATCAGTTCGGCACTGCAAGCGAATAAAGAGGACTACGAGCAGTACTTC. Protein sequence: CAISSALQANKEDYEQYF.

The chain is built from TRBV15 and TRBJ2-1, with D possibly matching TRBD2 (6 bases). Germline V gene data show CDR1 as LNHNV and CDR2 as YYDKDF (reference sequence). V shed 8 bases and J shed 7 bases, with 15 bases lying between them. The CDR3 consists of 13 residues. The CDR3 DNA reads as TGTGCCACCGGGCGACTAGTCTGGAATGAGCAGTTCTTC. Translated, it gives CATGRLVWNEQFF.